This TCR beta chain was documented in a study of OX40 agonist ivuxolimab in advanced cancers. Across the study: Among those enrolled, mean age was approximately 60 years (range roughly 23 to 79) and approximately 83% were male.

This clone appeared once. The CDR3 is 15 amino acids. V lost 8 bases to trimming and J lost 3 bases, with 20 bases between them. Here immunoSEQ multiplex PCR was the method, and the copy in TCRdb shows in-frame clones only, minus some. In the table there are nearly 110,000 clones, approximately 90% of which are singletons. The genes are TRBV5-3 and TRBJ1-2; TRBD1 might be the D (6 bases). TRBV5-3 is an ORF; its function is uncertain. This TCR came from an adult with an advanced solid tumor such as melanoma, head and neck, liver or kidney cancer. The sample here was CD4+ or CD8+ T cells sorted from blood, taken in a trial of the OX40 agonist ivuxolimab. The CDR3 sequence is CASSPGQPVDYGYTF. In DNA, the CDR3 is TGTGCCAGCAGCCCCGGACAGCCGGTAGACTATGGCTACACCTTC.